A selection of T cell receptor beta chains follows, all from one sample in a study of cytomegalovirus exposure and HLA in healthy donors. This table comes from immunoSEQ multiplex PCR, and its TCRdb copy is limited to in-frame clones, with some not included. The profile shows about 59,000 clones, just under 75% of them singletons. Sequencing was performed on PBMCs. The receptors originated from a man aged 25-40 years in good health and CMV-seropositive. Each CDR3 is given with its conserved first and last residue. The D gene is left open where the match is weak. Size is omitted from some rows. Given values are once, few, many or a class for expanded clones.

>-|TRBV5-1|TRBD1|TRBJ2-2
TGCGCCAGCAGCTTTGGCGGGACAGGGGGTACCGGGGAGCTGTTTTTT
CASSFGGTGGTGELFF
>-|TRBV6-1|-|TRBJ2-7
TGTGCCAGCAGTGCCGGTGCCCTCTACGAGCAGTACTTC
CASSAGALYEQYF
>-|TRBV27|TRBD1|TRBJ1-4
TGTGCCAGCAGGCGACAGGGAGGAGGGTACGGAGAAAAACTGTTTTTT
CASRRQGGGYGEKLFF
>-|TRBV2|-|TRBJ1-3
TGTGCCAGCGAGAAGGGAGATGGAAACACCATATATTTT
CASEKGDGNTIYF
>-|TRBV5-8|-|TRBJ1-5
TGTGCCAGCAGCTTGCTTGGGGGGAACAATCAGCCCCAGCATTTT
CASSLLGGNNQPQHF
>-|TRBV5-4|TRBD1|TRBJ1-3
TGTGCCAGCAGCACAGGGACAGCCTCTGGAAACACCATATATTTT
CASSTGTASGNTIYF
>-|TRBV5-1|TRBD1|TRBJ1-1
TGCGCCAGCAGCTTAGACAGGGGTGGCACTGAAGCTTTCTTT
CASSLDRGGTEAFF
>-|TRBV6-5|-|TRBJ2-1
TGTGCCAGCAGTTACCAACAGGACTACTACAATGAGCAGTTCTTC
CASSYQQDYYNEQFF
>few|TRBV5-1|-|TRBJ1-4
TGCGCCAGCAGTCGGGGGGACCTCCATGAAAAACTGTTTTTT
CASSRGDLHEKLFF
>-|TRBV18|-|TRBJ2-5
TGTGCCAGCTCCCGACGAGGAGAGACCCAGTACTTC
CASSRRGETQYF
>-|TRBV7-2|-|TRBJ1-3
TGTGCCAGCAGCGGCCTGGGAAACACCATATATTTT
CASSGLGNTIYF
>-|TRBV5-1|-|TRBJ2-3
TGCGCCAGCAGCTCCGCCGGCGGGGCCCCCACAGATACGCAGTATTTT
CASSSAGGAPTDTQYF
>-|TRBV15|-|TRBJ2-3
TGTGCCACCAGACCACGGGTCACAGATACGCAGTATTTT
CATRPRVTDTQYF
>-|TRBV29-1|TRBD1|TRBJ1-1
TGCAGAGTTGGACAGGGCCTTATGAACACTGAAGCTTTCTTT
CRVGQGLMNTEAFF
>few|TRBV2|TRBD1|TRBJ1-1
TGTGCCAGCAGTGAATCTGGACAGGGCCGGAGCCTTAACACTGAAGCTTTCTTT
CASSESGQGRSLNTEAFF
>-|TRBV23-1|-|TRBJ1-1
TGCGCCAGCAGTCATGCCAGGACAGTTCTCACTGAAGCTTTCTTT
CASSHARTVLTEAFF
>-|TRBV4-3|TRBD2|TRBJ2-1
TGCGCCAGCAGCGTTCGACTAGCGGGGGAAGGAAATGAGCAGTTCTTC
CASSVRLAGEGNEQFF
>few|TRBV11-2|-|TRBJ1-2
TGTGCCAGCAGCTTAGTCGAACAGGGAGTAGGCTACACCTTC
CASSLVEQGVGYTF
>-|TRBV6-5|TRBD1|TRBJ1-5
TGTGCCAGCAGGCTGGGACAGTTGTACGATCAGCCCCAGCATTTT
CASRLGQLYDQPQHF
>few|TRBV10-3|-|TRBJ1-1
TGTGCCGTCGGACCGGGACAAGGGGACACTGAAGCTTTCTTT
CAVGPGQGDTEAFF
>-|TRBV5-1|-|TRBJ2-5
TGCGCCAGCAGCTTTAGGACAGTGATCCAAGAGACCCAGTACTTC
CASSFRTVIQETQYF
>-|TRBV7-9|-|TRBJ1-6
TGTGCCAGCAGCTTAGGGGGGGGCGATAGGAGTTCACCCCTCCACTTT
CASSLGGGDRSSPLHF
>-|TRBV28|-|TRBJ1-5
TGTGCCAGCAGTTTATCTGGAGTTCTCAATCAGCCCCAGCATTTT
CASSLSGVLNQPQHF
>-|TRBV6-5|TRBD1|TRBJ1-6
TGTGCCAGCAGTTACCTGGGACAGGTACATAATTCACCCCTCCACTTT
CASSYLGQVHNSPLHF
>-|TRBV2|-|TRBJ2-5
TGTGCCAGCAGTGAACAGGGGCCCCAAGAGACCCAGTACTTC
CASSEQGPQETQYF
>-|TRBV5-1|TRBD2|TRBJ2-7
TGCGCCAGCAGCTCCGGGACTAGCGGCTACGAGCAGTACTTC
CASSSGTSGYEQYF
>-|TRBV7-2|TRBD1|TRBJ1-6
TGTGCCAGCAGCTTGGGTGGTGGGACAGAGAATTCACCCCTCCACTTT
CASSLGGGTENSPLHF
>-|TRBV11-2|-|TRBJ2-3
TGTGCCAGCAGCCATACCGCGAGCACAGATACGCAGTATTTT
CASSHTASTDTQYF
>-|TRBV29-1|TRBD1|TRBJ2-5
TGCAGCGTTGGGGGACAGAGCCTCCAAGAGACCCAGTACTTC
CSVGGQSLQETQYF
>once|TRBV11-2|-|TRBJ2-7
TGTGCCAGCAGCTTACACTACGAGCAGTACTTC
CASSLHYEQYF
>few|TRBV5-1|-|TRBJ1-2
TGCGCCAGCAGCTCCCAATGGGGGCCGGATGGCTACACCTTC
CASSSQWGPDGYTF